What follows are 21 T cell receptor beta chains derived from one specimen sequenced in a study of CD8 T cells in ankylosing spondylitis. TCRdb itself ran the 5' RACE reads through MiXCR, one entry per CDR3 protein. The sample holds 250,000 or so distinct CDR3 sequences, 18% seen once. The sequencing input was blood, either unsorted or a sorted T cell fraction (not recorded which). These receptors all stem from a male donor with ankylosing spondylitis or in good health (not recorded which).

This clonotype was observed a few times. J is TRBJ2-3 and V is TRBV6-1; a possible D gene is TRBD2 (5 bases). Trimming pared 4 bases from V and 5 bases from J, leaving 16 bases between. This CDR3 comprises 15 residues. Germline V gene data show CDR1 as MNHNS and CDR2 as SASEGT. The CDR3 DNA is TGTGCCAGCAGTGCAAACAACTTAGGGAGAGATACGCAGTATTTT. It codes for CASSANNLGRDTQYF.

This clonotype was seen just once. The CDR3 spells CSARDVGLEQFF. DNA for the CDR3: TGCAGTGCTAGAGATGTCGGTCTTGAGCAGTTCTTC. V is TRBV20-1 and J is TRBJ2-1; D gene uncertain. The CDR3 has 12 residues. Trimming left V 0 bases short and J 9 bases short, with 9 bases between. CDR1 and CDR2 (germline): DFQATT, SNEGSKA (reference sequence).

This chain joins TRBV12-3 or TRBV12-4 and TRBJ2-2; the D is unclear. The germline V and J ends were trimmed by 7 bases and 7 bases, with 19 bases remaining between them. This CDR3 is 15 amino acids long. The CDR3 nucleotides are TGTGCCAGCAAATTTGGTCTCACCGGGTACGGGGAGCTGTTTTTT. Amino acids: CASKFGLTGYGELFF.

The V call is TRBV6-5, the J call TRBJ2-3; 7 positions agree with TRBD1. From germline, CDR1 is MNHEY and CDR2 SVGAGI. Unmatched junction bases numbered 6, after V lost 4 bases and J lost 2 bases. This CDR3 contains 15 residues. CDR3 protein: CASSLTGLDTDTQYF. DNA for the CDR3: TGTGCCAGCAGTTTGACAGGGCTGGACACAGATACGCAGTATTTT.

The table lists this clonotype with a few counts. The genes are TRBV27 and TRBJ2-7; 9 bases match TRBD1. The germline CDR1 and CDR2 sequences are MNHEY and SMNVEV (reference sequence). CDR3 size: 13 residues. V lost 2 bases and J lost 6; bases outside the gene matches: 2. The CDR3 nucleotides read TGTGCCAGCAGTTTAGCGACAGGGGGCGAGCAGTACTTC. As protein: CASSLATGGEQYF.

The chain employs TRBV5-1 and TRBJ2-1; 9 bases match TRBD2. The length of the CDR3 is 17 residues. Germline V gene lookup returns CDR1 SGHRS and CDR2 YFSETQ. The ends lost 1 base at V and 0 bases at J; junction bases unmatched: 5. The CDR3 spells CASSLSSGSSSYNEQFF. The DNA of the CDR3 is TGCGCCAGCAGCTTGAGTAGCGGGAGTAGCTCCTACAATGAGCAGTTCTTC.

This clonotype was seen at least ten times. CDR3 sequence reads: CSVDGGTNVYNEQFF. CDR3 sequence (DNA): TGCAGCGTTGATGGGGGGACTAACGTCTACAATGAGCAGTTCTTC. The V gene is TRBV29-1, the J gene TRBJ2-1; 7 bases match TRBD2. V was pared by 3 bases and J by 3 bases, with 8 bases of the junction left unmatched. Germline V gene lookup returns CDR1 SQVTM and CDR2 ANQGSEA. This CDR3 has 15 residues.

CDR3 bases: TGTGCCAGCAGCGTAGTCCCCGAAGCGGGCGGGACTTACAATGAGCAGTTCTTC. Encoded protein: CASSVVPEAGGTYNEQFF. V is TRBV9 and J is TRBJ2-1, with D possibly TRBD2 on 6 matching bases. Looked up from germline, CDR1 is SGDLS and CDR2 is YYNGEE. The V and J ends lost 0 bases and 4 bases respectively, with 20 bases between them. The CDR3 totals 18 residues. Filled out from reference TRBV9 and TRBJ2-1, the complete variable domain reads DSGVTQTPKHLITATGQRVTLRCSPRSGDLSVYWYQQSLDQGLQFLIQYYNGEERAKGNILERFSAQQFPDLHSELNLSSLELGDSALYFCASSVVPEAGGTYNEQFFGPGTRLTVL.

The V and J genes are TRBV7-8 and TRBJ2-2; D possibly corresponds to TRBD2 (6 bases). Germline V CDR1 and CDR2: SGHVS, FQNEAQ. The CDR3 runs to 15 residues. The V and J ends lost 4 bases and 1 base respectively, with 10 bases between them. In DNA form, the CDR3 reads TGTGCCAGCAGCTCGGGACTGGAGAACACCGGGGAGCTGTTTTTT. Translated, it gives CASSSGLENTGELFF.

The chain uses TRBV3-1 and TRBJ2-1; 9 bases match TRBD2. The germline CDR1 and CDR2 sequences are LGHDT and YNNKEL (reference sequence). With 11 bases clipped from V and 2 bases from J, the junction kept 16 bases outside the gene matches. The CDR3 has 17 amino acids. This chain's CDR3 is CACCKGVLAGPYNEQFF. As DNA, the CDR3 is TGTGCCTGCTGCAAGGGGGTACTAGCGGGCCCCTACAATGAGCAGTTCTTC.

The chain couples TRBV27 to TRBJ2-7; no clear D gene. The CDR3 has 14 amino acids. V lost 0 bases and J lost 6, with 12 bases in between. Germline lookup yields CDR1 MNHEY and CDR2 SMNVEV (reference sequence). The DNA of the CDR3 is TGTGCCAGCAGTTTATCGTCAGGTTTGAGCGAGCAGTACTTC. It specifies CASSLSSGLSEQYF.

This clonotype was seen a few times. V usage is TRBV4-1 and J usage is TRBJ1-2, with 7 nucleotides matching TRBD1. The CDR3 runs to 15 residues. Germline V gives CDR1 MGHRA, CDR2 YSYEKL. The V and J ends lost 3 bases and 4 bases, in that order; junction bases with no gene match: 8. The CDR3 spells CASSHPTGNGYGYTF. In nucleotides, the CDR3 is TGCGCCAGCAGCCACCCGACAGGGAACGGCTATGGCTACACCTTC.

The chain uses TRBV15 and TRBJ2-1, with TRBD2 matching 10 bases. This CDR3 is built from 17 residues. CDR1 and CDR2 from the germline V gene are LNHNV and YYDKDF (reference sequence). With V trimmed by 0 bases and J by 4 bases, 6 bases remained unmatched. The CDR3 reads CATSRDSSGSGYNEQFF. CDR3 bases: TGTGCCACCAGCAGAGACTCTAGCGGGAGCGGGTACAATGAGCAGTTCTTC.

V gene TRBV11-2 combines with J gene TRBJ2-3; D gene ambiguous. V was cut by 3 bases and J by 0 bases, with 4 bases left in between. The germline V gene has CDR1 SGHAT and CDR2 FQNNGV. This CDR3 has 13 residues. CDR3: CASSFWSTDTQYF. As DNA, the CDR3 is TGTGCCAGCAGCTTCTGGAGCACAGATACGCAGTATTTT.

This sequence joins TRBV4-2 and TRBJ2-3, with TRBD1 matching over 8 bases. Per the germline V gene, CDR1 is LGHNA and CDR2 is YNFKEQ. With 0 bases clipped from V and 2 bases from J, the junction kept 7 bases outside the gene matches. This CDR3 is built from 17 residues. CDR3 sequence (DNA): TGTGCCAGCAGCCAAGATAACCCGACAGGGGACACAGATACGCAGTATTTT. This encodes CASSQDNPTGDTDTQYF.

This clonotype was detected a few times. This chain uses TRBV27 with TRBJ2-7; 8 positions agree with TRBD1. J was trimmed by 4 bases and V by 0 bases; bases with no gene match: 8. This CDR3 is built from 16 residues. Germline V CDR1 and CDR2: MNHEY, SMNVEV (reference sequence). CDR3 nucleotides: TGTGCCAGCAGTTTATCTCAACAGGGGGTGGAGTACGAGCAGTACTTC. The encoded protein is CASSLSQQGVEYEQYF.

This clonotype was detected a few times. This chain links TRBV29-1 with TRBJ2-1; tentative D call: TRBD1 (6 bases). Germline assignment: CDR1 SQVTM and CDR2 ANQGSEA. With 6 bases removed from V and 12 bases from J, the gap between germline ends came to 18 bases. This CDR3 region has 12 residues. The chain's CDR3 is CSVEPDSPRQFF. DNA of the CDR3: TGCAGCGTGGAGCCGGACAGTCCGAGGCAGTTCTTC.

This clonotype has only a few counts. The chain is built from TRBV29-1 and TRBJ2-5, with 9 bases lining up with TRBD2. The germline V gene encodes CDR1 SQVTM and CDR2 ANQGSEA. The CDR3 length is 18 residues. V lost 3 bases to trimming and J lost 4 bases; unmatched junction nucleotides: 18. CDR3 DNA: TGCAGCGTTGATGATTCTGCTAGCGGGATAGACGTTGGAGAGACCCAGTACTTC. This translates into CSVDDSASGIDVGETQYF.

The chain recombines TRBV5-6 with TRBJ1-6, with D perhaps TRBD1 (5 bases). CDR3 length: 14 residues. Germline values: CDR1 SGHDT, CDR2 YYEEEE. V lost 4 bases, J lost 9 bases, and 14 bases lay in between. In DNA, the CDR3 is TGTGCCAGCAGCGTCCGGGACGTCCCTTCACCCCTCCACTTT. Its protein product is CASSVRDVPSPLHF.

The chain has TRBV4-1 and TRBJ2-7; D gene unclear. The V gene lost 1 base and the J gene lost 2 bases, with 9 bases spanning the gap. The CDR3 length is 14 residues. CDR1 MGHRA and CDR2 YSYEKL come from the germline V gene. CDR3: CASSQAAVAYEQYF. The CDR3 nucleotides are TGCGCCAGCAGCCAAGCGGCCGTCGCCTACGAGCAGTACTTC.

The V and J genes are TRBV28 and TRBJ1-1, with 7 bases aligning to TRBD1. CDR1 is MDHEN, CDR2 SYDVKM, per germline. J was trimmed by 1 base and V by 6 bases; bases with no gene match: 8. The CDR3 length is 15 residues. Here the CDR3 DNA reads TGTGCCAGCAGGACAGGGCTAGTAGGGAACACTGAAGCTTTCTTT. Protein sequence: CASRTGLVGNTEAFF.